This T cell receptor (beta chain) was found in a study of blood T cells in healthy people across ages. Germline V CDR1 and CDR2: GTSNPN, SVGIG (reference sequence). V lost 5 bases, J lost 4 bases, and 19 bases stayed unmatched. This CDR3 region has 19 residues. The second PCR ran about 6 to 11 cycles with a sample-barcoded 5' primer and J-beta primers. TCRdb passed the 5' RACE reads through MiXCR, listing each CDR3 protein once. The data contain almost 1 million distinct CDR3 sequences, about 53% of them singletons. The sequence came from a woman aged 55 to 70 in good health. The sample taken for sequencing was blood. The chain links TRBV30 to TRBJ1-6, with TRBD1 identical over 8 bases. For the CDR3, the DNA is TGTGCCTGGGAAAAGTTTAGGAAGACAGGGGAGGTGTATAATTCACCCCTCCACTTT. This gives the protein CAWEKFRKTGEVYNSPLHF. The full variable domain, rest sourced from reference TRBV30 and TRBJ1-6, is SQTIHQWPATLVQPVGSPLSLECTVEGTSNPNLYWYRQAAGRGLQLLFYSVGIGQISSEVPQNLSASRPQDRQFILSSKKLLLSDSGFYLCAWEKFRKTGEVYNSPLHFGNGTRLTVT.